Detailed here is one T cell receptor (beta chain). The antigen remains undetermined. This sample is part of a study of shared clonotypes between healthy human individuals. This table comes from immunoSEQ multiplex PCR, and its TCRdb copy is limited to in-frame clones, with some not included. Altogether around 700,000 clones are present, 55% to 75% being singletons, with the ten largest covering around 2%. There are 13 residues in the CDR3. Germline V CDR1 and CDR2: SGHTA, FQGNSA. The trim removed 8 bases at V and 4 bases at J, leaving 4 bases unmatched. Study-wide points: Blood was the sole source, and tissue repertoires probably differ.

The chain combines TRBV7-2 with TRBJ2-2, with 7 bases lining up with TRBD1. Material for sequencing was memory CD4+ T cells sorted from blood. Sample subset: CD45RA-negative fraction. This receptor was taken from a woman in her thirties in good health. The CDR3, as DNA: TGTGCCAGCCGACAGGGACCCACCGGGGAGCTGTTTTTT. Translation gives CASRQGPTGELFF.